This TCR beta chain was found in a study of T cell changes during pregnancy in multiple sclerosis. TCRdb keeps only in-frame clones here, not all; method: immunoSEQ multiplex PCR. The sample carries 60,000 to 75,000 clones, around 92% recorded once. The CDR3 totals 14 residues. Germline V gene data show CDR1 as MDHEN and CDR2 as SYDVKM. Between the trimmed V and J ends, which lost 1 base and 7 bases, there was a span of 14 bases. The chain has TRBV28 and TRBJ2-7, with D perhaps TRBD1 (5 bases). The sequence derives from a female donor in good health, enrolled as a control in a pregnancy study. The source material was peripheral blood, sampled in the second trimester of pregnancy. CDR3 sequence reads: CASSLSAWSGEQYF. CDR3 bases: TGTGCCAGCAGTTTATCGGCGTGGTCAGGGGAGCAGTACTTC.